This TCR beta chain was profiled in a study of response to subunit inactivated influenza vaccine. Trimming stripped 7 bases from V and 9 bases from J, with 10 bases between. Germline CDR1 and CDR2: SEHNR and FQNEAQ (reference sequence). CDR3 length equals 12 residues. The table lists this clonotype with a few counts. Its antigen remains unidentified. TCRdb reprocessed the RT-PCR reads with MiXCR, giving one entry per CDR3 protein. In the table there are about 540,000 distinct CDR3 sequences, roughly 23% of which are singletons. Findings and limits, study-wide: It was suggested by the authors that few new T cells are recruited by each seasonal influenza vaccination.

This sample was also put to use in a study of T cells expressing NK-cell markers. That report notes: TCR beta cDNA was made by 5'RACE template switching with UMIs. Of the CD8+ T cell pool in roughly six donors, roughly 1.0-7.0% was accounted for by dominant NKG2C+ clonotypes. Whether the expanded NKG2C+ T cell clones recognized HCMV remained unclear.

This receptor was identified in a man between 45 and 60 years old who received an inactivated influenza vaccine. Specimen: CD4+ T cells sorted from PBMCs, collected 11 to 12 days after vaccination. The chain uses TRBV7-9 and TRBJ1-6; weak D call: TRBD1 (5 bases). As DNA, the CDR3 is TGTGCCAGCACGGCAGGGCTTTCACCCCTCCACTTT. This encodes CASTAGLSPLHF.